The T cell receptor (beta chain) under discussion was sequenced for a study of cytomegalovirus exposure and HLA in healthy donors. Study information: A prior analysis found 90 million to 120 million unique TCR beta sequences from some 200 million T cells.

Concerning this clone: What it binds is not known.

Findings and limits, study-wide: TCR beta V- and J-gene trimming was later associated with a missense DCLRE1C variant. In vitro confirmation showed three CMV-associated chains to be CMV antigen specific.

Both 60 Vbeta primers and 13 Jbeta primers went into the PCR. The assay was immunoSEQ multiplex PCR, and TCRdb's table has in-frame clones only and misses some. The sample lists about 86,000 clones, 70% to 80% occurring once. The receptor's source is a woman in her thirties or forties in good health and CMV-seropositive. Sequencing was performed on PBMCs.

CDR3 amino acids: CASRAGTGNEKLFF. CDR3 sequence (DNA): TGTGCCAGTAGGGCCGGGACAGGGAATGAAAAACTGTTTTTT. The chain has TRBV19 and TRBJ1-4; 9 bases fit TRBD1. The CDR3 length is 14 residues. Germline assignment: CDR1 LNHDA and CDR2 SQIVND (reference sequence). After removal of 6 bases from V and 5 bases from J, the junction contained 4 bases not matched to a gene.